Sequencing of this T cell receptor (beta chain) was carried out in a study of sequential checkpoint blockade in melanoma. Study-wide background: Both treatment sequences were followed by maintenance nivolumab. Matched biopsies came pretreatment and at week 13 for some 21 patients.

Specified treatment: randomized to nivolumab then ipilimumab (arm A) or the reverse (arm B). DNA-damaging chemotherapy had not been given to any patient beforehand. The CDR3 totals 13 residues. CDR1 and CDR2 from the germline V gene are GTSNPN and SVGIG (reference sequence). Trimming cost V 2 bases and J 5 bases; bases outside gene matches: 6. Findings and caveats of the study: Mutational load did not correlate with tumor T-cell fraction or clonality.

To note about this clone: Its antigen is still unknown.

Some clones are missing from TCRdb's copy, which holds only in-frame ones; the method was immunoSEQ multiplex PCR. This sample has 400 or so clones, with 20% to 30% found just once. This receptor was taken from a human donor with melanoma. The sequencing used tumor tissue (inferred from file names), collected from a patient given nivolumab and ipilimumab in sequence. The chain employs TRBV30 and TRBJ2-7, with 7 bases matching TRBD1. In DNA form, the CDR3 reads TGTGCCTGGAGTCGACAGGGTTTGGACGAGCAGTACTTC. It yields the protein CAWSRQGLDEQYF.